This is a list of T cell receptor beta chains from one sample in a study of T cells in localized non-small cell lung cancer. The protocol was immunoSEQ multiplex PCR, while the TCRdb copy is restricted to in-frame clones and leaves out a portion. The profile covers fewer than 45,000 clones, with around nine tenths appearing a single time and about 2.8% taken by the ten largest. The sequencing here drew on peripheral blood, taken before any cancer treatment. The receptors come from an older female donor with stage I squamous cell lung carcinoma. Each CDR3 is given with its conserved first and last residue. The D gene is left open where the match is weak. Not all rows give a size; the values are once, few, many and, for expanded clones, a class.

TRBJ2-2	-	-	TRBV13	TGTGCCAGCAGCCCGGCCAGGGGGGTCCTACCCGGGGAGCTGTTTTTT	CASSPARGVLPGELFF
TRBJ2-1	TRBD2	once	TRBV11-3	TGTGCCAGCAGCTTTCAAACGGGAGGTAGTGAGCAGTTCTTC	CASSFQTGGSEQFF
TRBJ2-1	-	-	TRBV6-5	TGTGCCAGCAGGAGAGCGGGTCCCAACAATGAGCAGTTCTTC	CASRRAGPNNEQFF
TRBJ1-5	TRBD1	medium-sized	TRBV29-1	TGCAGCGTATGGGACAGGGGTGGGAATCAGCCCCAGCATTTT	CSVWDRGGNQPQHF
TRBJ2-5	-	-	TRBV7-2	TGTGCCAGCAGCTTCGCAGGGTTGGAGACCCAGTACTTC	CASSFAGLETQYF
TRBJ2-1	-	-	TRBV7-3	TGTGCCAGCAGCCCCCGCCCGTCGAGGGCATACAATGAGCAGTTCTTC	CASSPRPSRAYNEQFF
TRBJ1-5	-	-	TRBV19	TGTGCCAGTATGAACAGGGAGGGCAATCAACCCCAGCATTTT	CASMNREGNQPQHF
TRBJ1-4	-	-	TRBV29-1	TGCAGCGTTGTCGGGACGCATGAAAAACTGTTTTTT	CSVVGTHEKLFF
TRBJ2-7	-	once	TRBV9	TGTGCCAGCAGCGTAGGTAGTAGCTCCTACGAGCAGTACTTC	CASSVGSSSYEQYF
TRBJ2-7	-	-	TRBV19	TGTGCCAGTAACGTGGCGGGACGTGGGTTGTACGAGCAGTACTTC	CASNVAGRGLYEQYF
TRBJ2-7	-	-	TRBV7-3	TGTGCCAGCAGCTTAGGTAGCTTGAGCTCCTACGAGCAGTACTTC	CASSLGSLSSYEQYF
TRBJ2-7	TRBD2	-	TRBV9	TGTGCCAGCAGCGGCGCACTAGCGGGAGGCGGGGAGCAGTACTTC	CASSGALAGGGEQYF
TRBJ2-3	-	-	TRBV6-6	TGTGCCAGCAGATCCGGGACTACAGATACGCAGTATTTT	CASRSGTTDTQYF
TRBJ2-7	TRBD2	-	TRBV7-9	TGTGCCAGCAGCCCCAGCGGGAGGGCTTACGAGCAGTACTTC	CASSPSGRAYEQYF